The TCR beta chain under discussion was sequenced for a study of blood T cell repertoires in COVID-19. The wider study: Nucleic acid was either cDNA or gDNA, and it came from T cells, B-cell-depleted T cells, or PBMCs.

In the original analysis: Reference gene primer amplification gave nucleated cell count estimates. Method: immunoSEQ multiplex PCR; TCRdb's copy keeps in-frame clones and lacks some. For V, J and clone size, that table is used; D and trimming come from the DNA. This table holds over 200,000 clones, around nine tenths found once. Germline-derived CDR1 and CDR2 are SGDLS and YYNGEE. The CDR3 sequence is 15 residues long. Unmatched junction bases numbered 8, after V lost 3 bases and J lost 8 bases. The sample comprised peripheral blood. This sequence was found in a woman aged 55-75 years with acute or convalescent COVID-19. This sequence joins TRBV9 and TRBJ1-2, with 12 positions matching TRBD1. Here the CDR3 reads CASSASGQGAQGYTF. CDR3 sequence (DNA): TGTGCCAGCAGCGCCTCGGGACAGGGGGCTCAAGGCTACACCTTC. Full variable domain (rest looked up from reference TRBV9 and TRBJ1-2): DSGVTQTPKHLITATGQRVTLRCSPRSGDLSVYWYQQSLDQGLQFLIQYYNGEERAKGNILERFSAQQFPDLHSELNLSSLELGDSALYFCASSASGQGAQGYTFGSGTRLTVV.